Listed below are T cell receptor beta chains from one sample, sequenced in a study of T cells in Graves' hyperthyroidism and ophthalmopathy. TCRdb fed the multiplex PCR reads into MiXCR, producing one record per CDR3 protein. The sample consists of 500,000 to 800,000 distinct CDR3 sequences, roughly 45% of them appearing once. Material for sequencing was peripheral blood or thyroid tissue (not recorded which). These receptors were collected from an adult man with Graves' disease, either hyperthyroidism or ophthalmopathy (not recorded which). Each CDR3 is given with its conserved first and last residue. A D gene is named only where the DNA matches it firmly. Clone size is given for some rows only: seen once, a few or many times, or a class if the clone is expanded.

- | - | TRBJ1-2 | TRBV19 | CASRLRGYGYTF | TGTGCCAGTAGGCTACGCGGTTATGGCTACACCTTC
few | TRBD2 | TRBJ2-7 | TRBV2 | CASSAPSGPTYEQYF | TGTGCCAGCAGTGCGCCTAGCGGGCCAACCTACGAGCAGTACTTC
few | - | TRBJ2-7 | TRBV19 | CASSISPGDEQYF | TGTGCCAGTAGTATATCTCCGGGTGACGAGCAGTACTTC
- | TRBD1 | TRBJ1-5 | TRBV12-3/TRBV12-4 | CASSRQGSGTAQHF | TGTGCCAGCAGTCGACAGGGGTCCGGTACGGCCCAGCATTTT
many | TRBD2 | TRBJ2-2 | TRBV29-1 | CSVGREGGPGELFF | TGCAGCGTTGGACGGGAGGGAGGCCCCGGGGAGCTGTTTTTT
- | TRBD1 | TRBJ2-6 | TRBV7-9 | CASSATGKGAYVLTF | TGTGCCAGCAGCGCCACAGGGAAGGGGGCCTACGTCCTGACTTTC
- | - | TRBJ1-4 | TRBV11-2 | CASESGGSEKLFF | TGTGCCAGCGAGTCTGGAGGGAGTGAAAAACTGTTTTTT
- | TRBD2 | TRBJ2-7 | TRBV19 | CASSILAGGPGEQYF | TGTGCCAGTAGTATTCTAGCGGGAGGGCCGGGGGAGCAGTACTTC
- | - | TRBJ1-6 | TRBV2 | CASSGDSF | TGTGCCAGCAGTGGTGACAGCTTT
- | - | TRBJ2-5 | TRBV12-3/TRBV12-4 | CASSPRAPRETQYF | TGTGCCAGCAGTCCGCGGGCCCCGCGAGAGACCCAGTACTTC
- | TRBD1 | TRBJ1-6 | TRBV9 | CASSQETGGGSPLHF | TGTGCCAGCAGCCAAGAGACAGGGGGTGGCTCACCCCTCCACTTT
many | - | TRBJ1-2 | TRBV2 | CASSDRDPGGIGYTF | TGTGCCAGCAGCGACCGGGACCCAGGAGGTATTGGCTACACCTTC
- | TRBD1 | TRBJ1-5 | TRBV14 | CASSQLTGYNQPQHF | TGTGCCAGCAGCCAGCTGACAGGGTACAATCAGCCCCAGCATTTT
- | - | TRBJ1-4 | TRBV29-1 | CSGGASGEGEKLFF | TGCAGTGGAGGGGCTAGCGGAGAGGGTGAAAAACTGTTTTTT
many | - | TRBJ1-5 | TRBV5-1 | CASSLEGFSNQPQHF | TGCGCCAGCAGCTTGGAGGGCTTCAGCAATCAGCCCCAGCATTTT
many | TRBD1 | TRBJ2-5 | TRBV10-3 | CAISGAGGLETQYF | TGTGCCATCAGCGGGGCAGGGGGCTTGGAGACCCAGTACTTC
few | - | TRBJ2-7 | TRBV15 | CATSRDPRGIDEQYF | TGTGCCACCAGCAGAGATCCCAGGGGAATAGACGAGCAGTACTTC
- | TRBD1 | TRBJ1-6 | TRBV7-9 | CASSWRQGDSTPLHF | TGTGCCAGCAGCTGGAGACAGGGGGACTCCACGCCCCTCCACTTT
few | - | TRBJ2-7 | TRBV12-3/TRBV12-4 | CASSRQGGSYEQYF | TGTGCCAGCAGTCGGCAGGGTGGGTCCTACGAGCAGTACTTC
- | - | TRBJ1-2 | TRBV4-2 | CASSQDQYRDNYGYTF | TGTGCCAGCAGCCAAGATCAGTATCGGGACAACTATGGCTACACCTTC
- | TRBD1 | TRBJ2-7 | TRBV11-2 | CASSATRGNSYEQYF | TGTGCCAGCAGCGCAACCAGGGGGAACTCCTACGAGCAGTACTTC
many | TRBD1 | TRBJ1-6 | TRBV10-3 | CAISATGGDSPLHF | TGTGCCATCAGTGCGACAGGGGGCGATTCACCCCTCCACTTT
- | - | TRBJ2-7 | TRBV7-9 | CASSPRGRTYEQYF | TGTGCCAGCTCACCCAGGGGTCGGACCTACGAGCAGTACTTC
- | TRBD2 | TRBJ2-7 | TRBV20-1 | CSARDPGLAGDREQYF | TGCAGTGCTAGAGACCCTGGACTAGCTGGGGATCGCGAGCAGTACTTC
many | - | TRBJ1-5 | TRBV10-3 | CAISERFGGDNQPQHF | TGTGCCATCAGTGAAAGGTTTGGGGGCGACAATCAGCCCCAGCATTTT
- | TRBD1 | TRBJ1-2 | TRBV10-3 | CAITPQGGGYTF | TGTGCCATCACGCCCCAGGGGGGGGGCTACACCTTC
once | - | TRBJ1-6 | TRBV15 | CATSSFGAANSPLHF | TGTGCCACCAGCAGCTTCGGAGCAGCTAATTCACCCCTCCACTTT
- | - | TRBJ1-1 | TRBV20-1 | CSARASGRFTEAFF | TGCAGTGCTAGAGCTTCGGGGAGGTTCACTGAAGCTTTCTTT
- | TRBD1 | TRBJ1-5 | TRBV19 | CASSRQGSSNQPQHF | TGTGCCAGTAGCCGACAGGGTTCTAGCAATCAGCCCCAGCATTTT
- | TRBD1 | TRBJ2-7 | TRBV11-1 | CASSLLRTGYSYEQYF | TGTGCCAGCAGCTTACTACGGACAGGGTATTCCTACGAGCAGTACTTC
- | - | TRBJ2-2 | TRBV24-1 | CATSDAGFDTGELFF | TGTGCCACCAGCGACGCAGGGTTTGACACAGGAGAGCTGTTTTTT
- | - | TRBJ2-7 | TRBV20-1 | CSASWGRTSSEQYF | TGCAGTGCTAGTTGGGGGCGAACTTCCTCCGAGCAGTACTTC
- | - | TRBJ2-5 | TRBV5-1 | CASMSGSSYETQYF | TGCGCCAGCATGAGTGGCTCTAGCTATGAGACCCAGTACTTC
- | - | TRBJ1-1 | TRBV12-3/TRBV12-4 | CASSEAGTGNEAFF | TGTGCCAGCAGTGAAGCGGGGACGGGAAATGAAGCTTTCTTT
- | - | TRBJ2-7 | TRBV7-9 | CASSRYQGMDYEQYF | TGTGCCAGCAGCCGGTACCAGGGGATGGACTACGAGCAGTACTTC
- | - | TRBJ1-2 | TRBV14 | CASSPRWRGAPNYGYTF | TGTGCCAGCAGCCCTCGATGGAGGGGAGCTCCTAACTATGGCTACACCTTC